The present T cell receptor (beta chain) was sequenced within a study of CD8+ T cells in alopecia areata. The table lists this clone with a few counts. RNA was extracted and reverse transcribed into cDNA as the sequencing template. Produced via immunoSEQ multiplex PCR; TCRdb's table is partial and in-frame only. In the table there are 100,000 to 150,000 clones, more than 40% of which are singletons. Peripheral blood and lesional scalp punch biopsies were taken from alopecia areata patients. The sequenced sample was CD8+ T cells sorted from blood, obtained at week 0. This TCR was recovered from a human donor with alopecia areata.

This CDR3 reads CASTLPAGVPEQYF. The DNA of the CDR3 is TGTGCCAGCACACTACCCGCCGGTGTACCCGAGCAGTACTTC. V and J are TRBV7-8 and TRBJ2-7, with no clear D. Trimming removed 7 bases from V and 6 bases from J, with 19 bases in between. The germline CDR1 and CDR2 sequences are SGHVS and FQNEAQ. CDR3 length: 14 residues.